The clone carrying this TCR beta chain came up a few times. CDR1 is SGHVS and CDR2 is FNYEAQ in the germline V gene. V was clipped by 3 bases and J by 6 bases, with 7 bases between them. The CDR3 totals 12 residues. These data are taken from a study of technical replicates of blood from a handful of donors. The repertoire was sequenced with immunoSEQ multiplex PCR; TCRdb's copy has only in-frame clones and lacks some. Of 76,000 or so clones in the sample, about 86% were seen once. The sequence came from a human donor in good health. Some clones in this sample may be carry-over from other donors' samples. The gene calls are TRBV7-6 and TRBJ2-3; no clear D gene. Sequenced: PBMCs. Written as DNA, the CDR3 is TGTGCCAGCAGCTTCCCCGGGGATACGCAGTATTTT. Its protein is CASSFPGDTQYF.